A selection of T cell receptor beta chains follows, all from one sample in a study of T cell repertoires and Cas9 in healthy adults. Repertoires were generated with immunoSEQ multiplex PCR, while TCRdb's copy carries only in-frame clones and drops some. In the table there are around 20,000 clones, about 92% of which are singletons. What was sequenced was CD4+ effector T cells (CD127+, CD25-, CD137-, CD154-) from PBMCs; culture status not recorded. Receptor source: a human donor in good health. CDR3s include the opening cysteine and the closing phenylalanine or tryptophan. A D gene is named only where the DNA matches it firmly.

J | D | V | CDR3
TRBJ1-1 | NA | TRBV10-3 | CAISVRTGRGGIGTEAFF
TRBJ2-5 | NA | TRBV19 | CASSIVGREETQYF
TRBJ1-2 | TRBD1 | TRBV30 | CAWSVSRTGGSYTF
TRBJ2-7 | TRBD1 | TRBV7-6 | CASSLDPGQGPYEQYF
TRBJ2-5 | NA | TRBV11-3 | CASSLRRDGQETQYF
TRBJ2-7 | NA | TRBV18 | CASSTRDSYEQYF
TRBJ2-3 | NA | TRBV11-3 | CASGITGIDTQYF
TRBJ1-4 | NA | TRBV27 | CASSLSSRGDEKLFF
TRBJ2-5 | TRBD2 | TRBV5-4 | CASSPGLAVETQYF
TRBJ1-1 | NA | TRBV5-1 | CASSLAGLTEAFF
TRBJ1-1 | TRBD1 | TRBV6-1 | CASSGQPQGADTEAFF
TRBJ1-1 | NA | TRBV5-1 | CASSLRADSLSTEAFF
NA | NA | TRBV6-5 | CASSRTRTSEQYF
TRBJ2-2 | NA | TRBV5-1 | CASSFGQGGTGELFF
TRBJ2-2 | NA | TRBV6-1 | CASSEEGGHGELFF
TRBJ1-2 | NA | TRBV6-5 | CASRQGLGGYTF